This is a list of T cell receptor beta chains from one sample in a study of T cell responses to AZD1222 COVID-19 vaccine. Clones were sequenced by immunoSEQ multiplex PCR, and TCRdb holds only the in-frame ones, with some missing. The repertoire holds roughly 180,000 clones, 88% seen once, with 0.49% in the top ten. The material was peripheral blood, obtained on day 0 of AZD1222 vaccination. These TCRs come from an adult in good health. Each CDR3 is given with its conserved first and last residue. Fields, in order: CDR3 DNA, CDR3 protein, V gene, J gene, D gene, clone size. A D gene is named only where the DNA matches it firmly. Rows may omit the clone size; those that give it use once, few, many or a size class.

DNA: TGTGCCAGCAACCTGGACGGGAGCTCCTATAATTCACCCCTCCACTTT; CDR3: CASNLDGSSYNSPLHF; V: TRBV2; J: TRBJ1-6; D: NA; size: NA
DNA: TGTGCCAGCAGCTTAGGGGGGTCGAACACTGAAGCTTTCTTT; CDR3: CASSLGGSNTEAFF; V: TRBV7-9; J: TRBJ1-1; D: NA; size: NA
DNA: TGTGCCAGCAGCCAGGGTTCAGGCACAGATACGCAGTATTTT; CDR3: CASSQGSGTDTQYF; V: TRBV3-1/TRBV3-2; J: TRBJ2-3; D: NA; size: NA
DNA: TGCGCCAGCAGCTTGGAGTTGGGGAGAGGATATGGCTACACCTTC; CDR3: CASSLELGRGYGYTF; V: TRBV5-1; J: TRBJ1-2; D: NA; size: few
DNA: TGTGCCAGTAGTATCCCCGCGGGGGTCGGTTACAATGAGCAGTTCTTC; CDR3: CASSIPAGVGYNEQFF; V: TRBV19; J: TRBJ2-1; D: TRBD2; size: NA
DNA: TGCGCCAGCAGTGAGGGGGACCGGGGGATGGGACAAGAGACCCAGTACTTC; CDR3: CASSEGDRGMGQETQYF; V: TRBV10-1; J: TRBJ2-5; D: NA; size: NA
DNA: TGTGCCAGCAGCGAGGGGCGGCGTAGCAATCAGCCCCAGCATTTT; CDR3: CASSEGRRSNQPQHF; V: TRBV6-6; J: TRBJ1-5; D: NA; size: NA
DNA: TGTGCCAGCAGCTTACCCACGGCAGGGGAAAACAATGAGCAGTTCTTC; CDR3: CASSLPTAGENNEQFF; V: TRBV7-3; J: TRBJ2-1; D: NA; size: NA
DNA: TGTGCCAGCAGCTTAATGGGGAGACCCTCTGGAAACACCATATATTTT; CDR3: CASSLMGRPSGNTIYF; V: TRBV7-2; J: TRBJ1-3; D: NA; size: NA
DNA: TGTGCCAGCAGCCTCGGACTAGCGGGAGTGGTCGGGGAGCTGTTTTTT; CDR3: CASSLGLAGVVGELFF; V: TRBV7-9; J: TRBJ2-2; D: TRBD2; size: NA
DNA: TGTGCCAGCAGCCAAGGCTCGGCTAGCGGGAGTTTAGGCGAGCAGTACTTC; CDR3: CASSQGSASGSLGEQYF; V: TRBV3-1/TRBV3-2; J: TRBJ2-7; D: TRBD2; size: NA
DNA: TGTGCCAGCAGCTTCGCCAGCGAAGAGACCCAGTACTTC; CDR3: CASSFASEETQYF; V: TRBV13; J: TRBJ2-5; D: NA; size: NA
DNA: TGTGCCAGCAGCTTGGGGGAGCTCTATGGCTACACCTTC; CDR3: CASSLGELYGYTF; V: TRBV5-4; J: TRBJ1-2; D: NA; size: NA
DNA: TGTGCCTTCCGGATCGTCTCTGGAAACACCATATATTTT; CDR3: CAFRIVSGNTIYF; V: TRBV30; J: TRBJ1-3; D: NA; size: NA
DNA: TGTGCCAGCAGTTTCCCCGGCAGGAGCAATCAGCCCCAGCATTTT; CDR3: CASSFPGRSNQPQHF; V: TRBV27; J: TRBJ1-5; D: NA; size: NA
DNA: TGTGCCAGCAGGACAGTGGGGGATGGCTACACCTTC; CDR3: CASRTVGDGYTF; V: TRBV12-3/TRBV12-4; J: TRBJ1-2; D: NA; size: few
DNA: TGTGCTAGCAGCTCGGGGAGGACAGTGGGAGGTGGTGAGCAGTTCTTC; CDR3: CASSSGRTVGGGEQFF; V: TRBV7-7; J: TRBJ2-1; D: NA; size: NA
DNA: TGTGCCATCGGGCCGCCTCGGGGCGGGGGGGGATCCCGACCCACAGATACGCAGTATTTT; CDR3: CAIGPPRGGGGSRPTDTQYF; V: TRBV10-3; J: TRBJ2-3; D: TRBD2; size: NA
DNA: TGTGCCAGCAAGTTTCGAGGGGGCTTCAGCTCCTACGAGCAGTACTTC; CDR3: CASKFRGGFSSYEQYF; V: TRBV28; J: TRBJ2-7; D: TRBD1; size: NA
DNA: TGTGCCAGCAGTGAGGAGGGCGCGAACACCGGGGAGCTGTTTTTT; CDR3: CASSEEGANTGELFF; V: TRBV2; J: TRBJ2-2; D: NA; size: NA
DNA: TGTGCCAGCAGCTATACCGGGACAGAGCAGTTCTTC; CDR3: CASSYTGTEQFF; V: TRBV12-3/TRBV12-4; J: TRBJ2-1; D: NA; size: NA
DNA: TGTGCCAGCAGCCAAGATTTTGATCGTCGTGGCTACACCTTC; CDR3: CASSQDFDRRGYTF; V: TRBV4-2; J: TRBJ1-2; D: NA; size: NA
DNA: TGTGCCAGCGGTTTAGCGGGAACACTTGACAATGAGCAGTTCTTC; CDR3: CASGLAGTLDNEQFF; V: TRBV6-5; J: TRBJ2-1; D: TRBD2; size: once
DNA: TGCGCCAGCAGCCAAGAACAGGGGGCATTCTACGAGCAGTACTTC; CDR3: CASSQEQGAFYEQYF; V: TRBV4-3; J: TRBJ2-7; D: TRBD1; size: NA
DNA: TGTGCCAGCTCAACAAGCCCCCCTAGCGGGACCAATGAGCAGTTCTTC; CDR3: CASSTSPPSGTNEQFF; V: TRBV18; J: TRBJ2-1; D: TRBD2; size: NA
DNA: TGTGCCAGCAGCTTAGGGACCCTAGACCTCACAGATACGCAGTATTTT; CDR3: CASSLGTLDLTDTQYF; V: TRBV7-9; J: TRBJ2-3; D: NA; size: NA
DNA: TGTGCCAGCAGTTACGGGGTAGCGTATATCGGAAACACCATATATTTT; CDR3: CASSYGVAYIGNTIYF; V: TRBV6-5; J: TRBJ1-3; D: NA; size: NA
DNA: TGTGCCAGCAGCCCCTGGAGGTTGGGCGAGCAGTACTTC; CDR3: CASSPWRLGEQYF; V: TRBV6-2/TRBV6-3; J: TRBJ2-7; D: NA; size: NA
DNA: TGTGCCAGCAGCCCTTCTGGAAACACCATATATTTT; CDR3: CASSPSGNTIYF; V: TRBV7-2; J: TRBJ1-3; D: NA; size: once
DNA: TGTGCCAGCAGTTGGGGACGATTGGAACAGCCCCAGCATTTT; CDR3: CASSWGRLEQPQHF; V: TRBV28; J: TRBJ1-5; D: NA; size: once
DNA: TGTGCCAGCAGTCCTCGTAGGGGTGACACTGAAGCTTTCTTT; CDR3: CASSPRRGDTEAFF; V: TRBV27; J: TRBJ1-1; D: NA; size: NA
DNA: TGTGCCAGCAAGGGAGCGGGGGAATCCTACGAGCAGTACTTC; CDR3: CASKGAGESYEQYF; V: TRBV28; J: TRBJ2-7; D: TRBD2; size: NA
DNA: TGTGCCAGCAGTTACTCGAGGGGTTCCTACGAGCAGTACTTC; CDR3: CASSYSRGSYEQYF; V: TRBV6-5; J: TRBJ2-7; D: NA; size: NA
DNA: TGTGCCAGTTCTGAGACTACAGGGAACACTGAAGCTTTCTTT; CDR3: CASSETTGNTEAFF; V: TRBV19; J: TRBJ1-1; D: NA; size: NA
DNA: TGTGCCACCAGTGATCTTATCGGCCTGAGCTCCTATAATTCACCCCTCCACTTT; CDR3: CATSDLIGLSSYNSPLHF; V: TRBV24-1; J: TRBJ1-6; D: NA; size: NA
DNA: TGTGCCAGCAGCGGCAGGGACAGTGATATAGCCAAAAACATTCAGTACTTC; CDR3: CASSGRDSDIAKNIQYF; V: TRBV9; J: TRBJ2-4; D: TRBD1; size: NA
DNA: TGCAGCGTTGAAGGGCAGGGAGTCAAGACCCAGTACTTC; CDR3: CSVEGQGVKTQYF; V: TRBV29-1; J: TRBJ2-5; D: NA; size: few
DNA: TGTGCCAGCAGCCCGCCCGAGCGACTAGCGGGAGCGAATGAGCAGTTCTTC; CDR3: CASSPPERLAGANEQFF; V: TRBV5-6; J: TRBJ2-1; D: TRBD2; size: NA
DNA: TGTGCCAGCAGTTACCTTAGCTCCTATAATTCACCCCTCCACTTT; CDR3: CASSYLSSYNSPLHF; V: TRBV6-5; J: TRBJ1-6; D: NA; size: NA
DNA: TGTGCCAGCAGCCAAGTTGAAGGGTTCGGGGAGCTGTTTTTT; CDR3: CASSQVEGFGELFF; V: TRBV3-1/TRBV3-2; J: TRBJ2-2; D: NA; size: NA
DNA: TGCGCCAGCAGCCAGTTCTCCCCGGGCACAGATACGCAGTATTTT; CDR3: CASSQFSPGTDTQYF; V: TRBV4-1; J: TRBJ2-3; D: NA; size: NA